These 32 T cell receptor beta chains came from one sample sequenced in a study of identical twins. MiXCR, applied by TCRdb to the 5' RACE reads, yields one record per CDR3 protein. The table has about 730,000 distinct CDR3 sequences, roughly 20% seen once. The same sample was also used in a study of T cells expressing NK-cell markers.

The sample consisted of PBMCs. These receptors came from a woman between 18 and 30 years old in good health.

This clonotype was seen only a few times. The chain has TRBV20-1 and TRBJ2-4; D is unresolved. Germline lookup yields CDR1 DFQATT and CDR2 SNEGSKA (reference sequence). There are 13 residues in the CDR3. The V end lost 3 bases, the J end lost 1 base, and 7 bases lay between the germline ends. The CDR3 reads CSASDTAKNIQYF. CDR3 nucleotide sequence: TGCAGTGCTAGCGACACCGCCAAAAACATTCAGTACTTC.

This clonotype was seen many times. The DNA of the CDR3 is TGTGCCAGCAGCGTCCAAGGGACATACCTGAACACCGGGGAGCTGTTTTTT. This gives the protein CASSVQGTYLNTGELFF. The chain combines TRBV9 with TRBJ2-2; a weak D match, TRBD1 (6 bases). Germline CDR1 SGDLS, CDR2 YYNGEE. V was pared by 2 bases and J by 1 base, with 15 bases between. The length of the CDR3 is 17 residues. Based on the CDR3 plus reference TRBV9 and TRBJ2-2, the full variable domain is DSGVTQTPKHLITATGQRVTLRCSPRSGDLSVYWYQQSLDQGLQFLIQYYNGEERAKGNILERFSAQQFPDLHSELNLSSLELGDSALYFCASSVQGTYLNTGELFFGEGSRLTVL.

In its sample, this clonotype was seen a few times. This sequence joins TRBV5-1 and TRBJ2-7, with D possibly matching TRBD1 (5 bases). Germline lookup yields CDR1 SGHRS and CDR2 YFSETQ. The CDR3 length is 14 residues. Trimming removed 1 base at V and 2 bases at J, with 10 bases between. The DNA for the CDR3 is TGCGCCAGCAGCTTGCCACAGACAGCCTACGAGCAGTACTTC. This codes for CASSLPQTAYEQYF.

Many counts were recorded for this clonotype. This chain joins TRBV6-1 and TRBJ2-5, with 8 bases aligning to TRBD2. The CDR3 runs 15 residues. The germline V gene encodes CDR1 MNHNS and CDR2 SASEGT. Unmatched junction bases numbered 9, after V lost 6 bases and J lost 3 bases. CDR3 DNA: TGTGCCAGCAGAAGAACGATGACTAGCGAAGAGACCCAGTACTTC. Translation: CASRRTMTSEETQYF.

In regard to this clonotype: The junction shows a germline mismatch at one end, possibly a read error. The gene calls are TRBV5-6 and TRBJ1-2, with no clear D. In germline, CDR1 is SGHDT, CDR2 YYEEEE. The CDR3 loop spans 14 amino acids. Written as DNA, the CDR3 is TGTGCCGGCAGCTTTGGGTGGACTAACTATGGCTACACCTTC. This gives the protein CAGSFGWTNYGYTF. Complete variable domain (other parts from reference TRBV5-6 and TRBJ1-2): DAGVTQSPTHLIKTRGQQVTLRCSPKSGHDTVSWYQQALGQGPQFIFQYYEEEERQRGNFPDRFSGHQFPNYSSELNVNALLLGDSALYLCAGSFGWTNYGYTFGSGTRLTVV.

CDR3 residues: CASSPWRSSETQYF. CDR3 bases: TGCGCCAGCAGCCCTTGGAGGTCTTCAGAGACCCAGTACTTC. The J gene is TRBJ2-5, the V gene TRBV4-1; possibly TRBD2 for D (5 bases). V lost 4 bases and J 4 bases, leaving 13 bases between the germline ends. CDR3 length: 14 residues. CDR1 is MGHRA and CDR2 is YSYEKL in the germline V gene.

Ten or more counts support this clonotype. V gene TRBV7-9 combines with J gene TRBJ1-1; tentative D call: TRBD1 (5 bases). The CDR3 is 15 residues long. Germline lookup yields CDR1 SEHNR and CDR2 FQNEAQ (reference sequence). The germline V and J ends were trimmed by 5 bases and 5 bases, with 18 bases remaining between them. CDR3 sequence: CASSPQGRGETEAFF. The DNA for the CDR3 is TGTGCCAGCAGCCCGCAGGGACGCGGAGAGACTGAAGCTTTCTTT.

This clonotype was seen only a few times. V usage is TRBV5-8 and J usage is TRBJ2-5, with a possible D match to TRBD2 (5 bases). The CDR3 length is 15 residues. Trimming removed 0 bases at V and 5 bases at J, with 14 bases between. The germline gives CDR1 SGHTS, CDR2 YDEGEE. CDR3 residues: CASSLVVARRETQYF. Here the CDR3 DNA reads TGTGCCAGCAGCTTGGTAGTAGCGCGACGGGAGACCCAGTACTTC. Looking up the rest from reference TRBV5-8 and TRBJ2-5 gives the full variable domain: EAGVTQSPTHLIKTRGQQATLRCSPISGHTSVYWYQQALGLGLQFLLWYDEGEERNRGNFPPRFSGRQFPNYSSELNVNALELEDSALYLCASSLVVARRETQYFGPGTRLLVL.

This clonotype was seen many times. This chain connects TRBV28 to TRBJ1-5; D is undetermined. Deletions cut 1 base from V and 6 bases from J, with 4 bases between. The CDR3 consists of 12 residues. The germline gives CDR1 MDHEN, CDR2 SYDVKM. In DNA, the CDR3 is TGTGCCAGCAGTTTATACCGTCAGCCCCAGCATTTT. This encodes CASSLYRQPQHF.

This chain uses TRBV9 with TRBJ2-7; D could derive from TRBD1 or TRBD2 (5 bases each). This CDR3 contains 14 residues. The germline CDR1 and CDR2 sequences are SGDLS and YYNGEE. The germline V and J ends were trimmed by 0 bases and 5 bases, with 12 bases remaining between them. The CDR3 DNA is TGTGCCAGCAGCGTAGATCTGAGGGGTAACGAGCAGTACTTC. Protein sequence: CASSVDLRGNEQYF.

The chain joins TRBV27 to TRBJ1-1, with 7 positions matching TRBD1. With V trimmed by 7 bases and J by 1 base, 6 bases remained unmatched. CDR3 size: 14 residues. In germline, CDR1 is MNHEY, CDR2 SMNVEV (reference sequence). The CDR3 nucleotides are TGTGCCAGCACTACGGACAGGAGGAACACTGAAGCTTTCTTT. Protein sequence: CASTTDRRNTEAFF.

This clonotype was seen a few times. The chain carries TRBV20-1 and TRBJ2-1; 7 nucleotides line up with TRBD2. Germline CDR1 and CDR2: DFQATT and SNEGSKA (reference sequence). Losses at the gene ends were 2 bases for V and 4 bases for J; bases not matched to a gene: 5. CDR3 length equals 14 residues. CDR3 loop: CSARPRERYNEQFF. DNA for the CDR3: TGCAGTGCTAGACCGCGGGAGCGATACAATGAGCAGTTCTTC.

This clonotype appeared a few times. J is TRBJ1-2 and V is TRBV29-1, with TRBD1 matching 9 bases. This CDR3 is 13 amino acids long. Germline V gene data show CDR1 as SQVTM and CDR2 as ANQGSEA. The junction had 6 bases not matched to a gene; V was cut back by 6 bases and J by 4 bases. CDR3 loop: CSVGTGQGYGYTF. DNA of the CDR3: TGCAGCGTGGGGACAGGGCAAGGCTATGGCTACACCTTC.

V is TRBV27 and J is TRBJ1-6; TRBD1 matches 9 bases. The germline gives CDR1 MNHEY, CDR2 SMNVEV (reference sequence). Losses at the gene ends were 7 bases for V and 4 bases for J; bases not matched to a gene: 5. CDR3 length: 15 residues. CDR3 loop: CASTSGTGYNSPLHF. CDR3 coding DNA: TGTGCCAGCACCTCCGGGACAGGGTATAATTCACCCCTCCACTTT.

This clonotype was observed once. It may be a read error: a sequence one base away is much more abundant. The chain combines TRBV2 with TRBJ1-3, with D uncertain. The CDR3 runs to 16 residues. Germline V gene data show CDR1 as SNHLY and CDR2 as FYNNEI. The CDR3 reads CAWTRASVRSGYTIYF. In DNA form, the CDR3 reads TGTGCCTGGACTAGGGCAAGTGTACGCTCTGGATACACCATATATTTT. The variable domain in full, with the rest retrieved from reference TRBV2 and TRBJ1-3, is EPEVTQTPSHQVTQMGQEVILRCVPISNHLYFYWYRQILGQKVEFLVSFYNNEISEKSEIFDDQFSVERPDGSNFTLKIRSTKLEDSAMYFCAWTRASVRSGYTIYFGEGSWLTVV.

This clonotype has a handful of counts. The chain carries TRBV29-1 and TRBJ2-3; D might be TRBD2 (6 bases). Germline-derived CDR1 and CDR2 are SQVTM and ANQGSEA. CDR3 length: 12 amino acids. V lost 6 bases and J 1 base, leaving 8 bases between the germline ends. CDR3 amino acids: CSVTGGTDTQYF. The DNA of the CDR3 is TGCAGCGTCACGGGGGGCACAGATACGCAGTATTTT.

V and J are TRBV29-1 and TRBJ2-1; TRBD2 agrees at 7 bases. There are 14 residues in the CDR3. The germline V gene has CDR1 SQVTM and CDR2 ANQGSEA. The CDR3 protein is CTILRSSGYNEQFF. CDR3 in DNA: TGCACCATTCTCCGGTCTAGCGGTTACAATGAGCAGTTCTTC.

V gene TRBV29-1 combines with J gene TRBJ2-7, with 9 bases that match TRBD2. The CDR3 is made up of 14 amino acids. From germline, CDR1 is SQVTM and CDR2 ANQGSEA. V lost 6 bases and J lost 2; bases outside the gene matches: 8. CDR3 protein: CSVEPSGNPYEQYF. Here the CDR3 DNA reads TGCAGCGTCGAACCTAGCGGGAACCCCTACGAGCAGTACTTC.

V and J are TRBV29-1 and TRBJ2-4; D not certain. There are 13 residues in the CDR3. Germline-derived CDR1 and CDR2 are SQVTM and ANQGSEA. V dropped 4 bases and J dropped 8 bases, with 15 bases sitting between them. The CDR3 protein is CSVGAAVPDIQYF. Here the CDR3 DNA reads TGCAGCGTTGGGGCCGCAGTCCCCGACATTCAGTACTTC.

V is TRBV6-1 and J is TRBJ1-4; D is undetermined. This CDR3 has 14 residues. Per the germline V gene, CDR1 is MNHNS and CDR2 is SASEGT. Deletions cut 7 bases from V and 6 bases from J, with 15 bases between. DNA of the CDR3: TGTGCCAGCATGGGTCCCGGGTCGGATGAAAAACTGTTTTTT. Amino acids: CASMGPGSDEKLFF.

This clonotype has just a few counts. The V gene is TRBV7-9, the J gene TRBJ2-5; D may be TRBD1 (5 bases). CDR3 length: 16 amino acids. Trimming pared 4 bases from V and 2 bases from J, leaving 17 bases between. Germline values: CDR1 SEHNR, CDR2 FQNEAQ (reference sequence). The CDR3 reads CASSSHLGVTQETQYF. The CDR3 bases are TGTGCCAGCAGCTCGCACCTAGGGGTGACACAAGAGACCCAGTACTTC.

This clonotype was recorded a few times. The rearrangement links TRBV6-1 to TRBJ2-7, with D unresolved. This CDR3 spans 13 amino acids. Trimming shortened V by 6 bases and J by 6 bases, and 15 bases separated the two germline ends. The germline gives CDR1 MNHNS, CDR2 SASEGT. CDR3 nucleotides: TGTGCCAGCAGCTCCACCACAATCTCCGAGCAGTACTTC. Translated: CASSSTTISEQYF.

This rearrangement joins TRBV5-1 to TRBJ2-3, with D perhaps TRBD1 or TRBD2 (6 bases each). V dropped 5 bases and J dropped 0 bases, with 13 bases sitting between them. CDR1 and CDR2 from the germline V gene are SGHRS and YFSETQ. This CDR3 spans 15 amino acids. The DNA for the CDR3 is TGCGCCAGCAGACGCGGGACACCTAGCACAGATACGCAGTATTTT. Its protein is CASRRGTPSTDTQYF.

This clonotype was seen a handful of times. V is TRBV29-1 and J is TRBJ2-3; D uncertain. Germline V lookup: CDR1 SQVTM, CDR2 ANQGSEA. There are 12 residues in the CDR3. For the CDR3, the DNA is TGCACCGGGTGGACCCTCGACGATACGCAGTATTTT. Translating gives CTGWTLDDTQYF.

The sample holds a few counts of this clonotype. The chain couples TRBV7-6 to TRBJ2-5; 13 bases align to TRBD2. The CDR3 is 15 residues long. With 10 bases clipped from V and 4 bases from J, the junction kept 9 bases outside the gene matches. Germline loops: CDR1 SGHVS, CDR2 FNYEAQ. CDR3 sequence: CATRTSGGPGETQYF. The CDR3 DNA reads TGTGCCACCAGGACTAGCGGGGGCCCAGGAGAGACCCAGTACTTC.

V and J are TRBV29-1 and TRBJ2-5, with 9 positions matching TRBD2. The CDR3 covers 12 residues. Germline V lookup: CDR1 SQVTM, CDR2 ANQGSEA. The J segment lost 12 bases and the V segment lost 2 bases, leaving 7 bases of the junction unmatched. The CDR3 coding sequence is TGCAGCGTTGAATTGCTAGCGGGGCGAAAGTACTTC. Its protein is CSVELLAGRKYF.

The V and J genes are TRBV12-3 or TRBV12-4 and TRBJ2-1; D may be TRBD1 (5 bases). CDR3 length equals 12 residues. Between the trimmed V and J ends, which lost 5 bases and 5 bases, there was a span of 7 bases. The CDR3 bases are TGTGCCAGCAGTCAGGGCCACAATGAGCAGTTCTTC. It specifies CASSQGHNEQFF.

V is TRBV5-5 and J is TRBJ2-2; D unclear. The germline CDR1 and CDR2 sequences are SGHKS and YYEKEE (reference sequence). The V and J ends lost 1 base and 1 base respectively, with 5 bases between them. This CDR3 region has 14 residues. The CDR3 bases are TGTGCCAGCAGCTTGAAGTTGAACACCGGGGAGCTGTTTTTT. Translation gives CASSLKLNTGELFF.

The V and J genes are TRBV28 and TRBJ2-1; perhaps D is TRBD1 or TRBD2 (5 bases each). The CDR3 is 13 amino acids. The V end was cut by 3 bases, the J end by 8 bases, with 11 bases between. Germline V CDR1 and CDR2: MDHEN, SYDVKM. DNA for the CDR3: TGTGCCAGCAGTTTGTACCTGGGGGATGAGCAGTTCTTC. This encodes CASSLYLGDEQFF.

The rearrangement joins TRBV5-1 to TRBJ2-5; a weak D match, TRBD1 (5 bases). V was shortened by 1 base and J by 3 bases, with 16 bases between the two germline ends. Per the germline V gene, CDR1 is SGHRS and CDR2 is YFSETQ. This CDR3 contains 16 residues. CDR3 nucleotides: TGCGCCAGCAGCTTGCTTCGGTGGGAAGGGGAAGAGACCCAGTACTTC. Translation: CASSLLRWEGEETQYF.

There are a few counts of this clonotype. The chain recombines TRBV29-1 with TRBJ1-1; no reliable D call. Germline V CDR1 and CDR2: SQVTM, ANQGSEA. The CDR3 is 11 amino acids. V lost 7 bases and J 6 bases, leaving 12 bases between the germline ends. CDR3 loop: CSANEHAEAFF. The CDR3 DNA follows: TGCAGCGCTAACGAGCACGCTGAAGCTTTCTTT.

This clonotype was observed many times. The chain joins TRBV10-3 to TRBJ1-5; 8 bases match TRBD1. Looked up from germline, CDR1 is ENHRY and CDR2 is SYGVKD. J lost 2 bases, V lost 6 bases, and 3 bases had no gene match. The CDR3 is 14 amino acids. The DNA of the CDR3 is TGTGCCATCAGACAGGACAGGGGCAATCAGCCCCAGCATTTT. It specifies CAIRQDRGNQPQHF.